This T cell receptor beta chain appears in the sequencing data of a study of regulatory T cells in long-lasting Graves disease (dated by TCRdb to the early 2020s). Regarding the study in general: Antithyroid drugs had been taken for less than 3 months by newly diagnosed Graves' disease patients. Persistent Graves' disease patients were compared with newly diagnosed Graves' disease patients by peripheral blood TCR sequencing and RNA sequencing. The study was registered as a clinical trial and conducted in China. A total of around 35 samples underwent TCR sequencing: around 13 from persistent and roughly 20 from newly diagnosed Graves' disease patients.

What the study reported, not specific to this receptor: Compared with newly diagnosed patients, patients with persistent Graves' disease had lower TCR Shannon entropy and fewer highly expanded clones, which suggests clonal expansion. Preferential use of TRBV28, TRBJ1-2 and TRBJ2-5 was observed in persistent disease, whereas TRBV20-1 and TRBJ2-1 were favored in newly diagnosed disease. Sequencing and analysis were restricted to the TCR beta chain. A larger number of public clonotypes was shared among persistent patients (approximately 3,000) than among newly diagnosed patients (around 970). The small sample size was acknowledged by the authors as a limitation that may reduce accuracy. Peripheral blood alone was examined, since thyroid tissue, which constituted the primary lesion, could not be accessed.

This clonotype has a count of ten or more. The target of this receptor is not known. No quality values exist for individual bases; no much larger clone is one base distant. Library preparation employed multiplex PCR. The reads were generated on an Illumina HiSeq 4000. CDR3 regions were amplified by Arm-PCR with iRepertoire HTBI primers to construct TCR beta libraries. Gel purification was performed on PCR products prior to sequencing. Per the original workflow: Across samples, around 58 TRBV and 13 to 15 TRBJ segments were identified and used for gene usage analysis of CDR3 amino acid clonotypes. COPE and FqMerger were used to merge filtered high-quality paired reads into contigs. BLAST was used to align contigs to IMGT TRBV, TRBD and TRBJ reference genes, with CDR3 defined following IMGT. Any clonotype with a frequency above 0.1% was counted as a highly expanded clone. Shannon entropy served as the measure of repertoire diversity, while the Gini coefficient captured V-J evenness. Public clonotypes were defined as clonotypes shared by more than one individual. In TCRdb, the public reads were trimmed at Q25 with fastp and aligned with MiXCR, with productive beta chains retained. Merged by CDR3 protein, the rows form single entries marked with the most common genes and DNA. The V and J calls come from TCRdb's annotation, not from the publication. The sample table records about 430,000 distinct CDR3 sequences; approximately 16% of these occur just once. The ten largest clones capture about 8% of the sample.

CDR1 is given as MDHEN and CDR2 as SYDVKM, both from the germline V gene. V and J are truncated by 5 bases and 1 base respectively, leaving an intervening sequence of 9 bases. Counted from cysteine to phenylalanine, this CDR3 has 15 amino acids. Only CDR3 DNA remains: 45 bases, in frame from the first base. This specimen's time point label, interpreted: newly diagnosed GD, antithyroid drugs for less than 3 months. For both TCR sequencing and RNA sequencing, RNA was extracted from PBMCs using TRIzol. The diagnosis of Graves' disease followed American Thyroid Association guidelines. Patients for the study were recruited at an endocrinology department in Xi'an, China. Each patient gave approximately 8.8 milliliters of peripheral blood, collected in an EDTA anticoagulant tube. PBMCs were isolated by Ficoll Paque Plus density gradient separation without further T cell sorting. An Agilent 2100 Bioanalyzer and agarose gel were used to check RNA quality, while a NanoDrop 2000 measured RNA concentration.

Another study also made use of these data, one on T cells in Graves' hyperthyroidism and ophthalmopathy. As that second study puts it: Stable Graves' hyperthyroidism was defined as the absence of progression to ophthalmopathy over 18 months of follow-up. Hyperthyroidism patients were aged 18 to 65 years and newly diagnosed, with disease duration of less than 2 months. Exclusion was applied to patients with uncontrolled infections, other autoimmune diseases, pregnancy or lactation. Diagnoses were established on the basis of clinical symptoms, serum thyroxine and TRAb, thyroid ultrasound, and orbital computed tomography. The first round of RT-PCR for the TCR CDR3 was performed with the HTBI primer set and the Qiagen OneStep RT-PCR kit. Most expanded thyroid clonotypes (frequency above 0.001) were also detected in blood, a finding suggesting that blood repertoires may reflect thyroid immune responses. A model built on a 13 V-J signature distinguished ophthalmopathy from stable hyperthyroidism, reaching roughly 88% sensitivity and under 84% specificity in cross-validation and 80%/75% in testing. During validation, the model predicted progression to ophthalmopathy a median of approximately 6.5 months ahead of onset, with roughly 65% sensitivity and 72% to 80% specificity. To identify TCR V-J signatures that set the groups apart, the researchers used a discovery cohort of 100 or so patients, made up of around 40 with Graves' ophthalmopathy and around 58 with stable Graves' hyperthyroidism. Prospective prediction of ophthalmopathy was tested in an independent validation cohort of some 19 hyperthyroidism patients and 17 patients who later progressed to ophthalmopathy. The 95 to 100 discovery patients were randomly split 7:3 into training and test sets. In over five Graves' hyperthyroidism patients, the study also compared T-cell repertoires from thyroid tissue with T-cell repertoires from blood. After blood sampling, hyperthyroidism patients were treated with methimazole at a starting dose of 30 mg daily, and ophthalmopathy patients were treated with high-dose intravenous methylprednisolone. A second multiplex PCR round built the libraries, followed by size selection and purification. Sequencing of the libraries was done on an Illumina HiSeq2000 using paired-end 100 bp reads. Raw data were processed with SOAPnuke, discarding reads with adapters, uncalled bases, mean Phred below 15, or no exact constant-primer or identifier match. High-quality paired reads were merged with COPE v1.2.5, and unique nucleotide sequences were defined as clonotypes. MiTCR v1.1 was used to align clonotypes to the IMGT TRBV, TRBD and TRBJ reference segments. The analysis included only V-J combinations with a frequency above 0.0001, which together covered 98% to 99.2% of the repertoires. A TCS score was defined as the ratio between F50 (clonal expansion) and ExV (chaos), using BLOSUM62-based TCRdist between CDR3 peptides within each V-J. Welch's t-statistics and random forest reduced 514 V-J features to 13, which were used in a naive Bayes classifier (R e1071). Sample size was not statistically predetermined, and blinding of investigators to group allocation was not performed. According to the paper, TCR Vbeta CDR3 sequencing was carried out on approximately 140 peripheral blood samples, which came from approximately 41 ophthalmopathy, under 80 hyperthyroidism and approximately 17 progressor patients.

The chain employs TRBV28 and TRBJ2-6, with no confident D gene call. The sample here was peripheral blood mononuclear cells (PBMCs), taken at new diagnosis, from a patient treated with antithyroid drugs. The TCR was taken from a woman between 40 and 55 years old with Graves disease. Donor details come from another sample of the same person, matched by shared clones. The CDR3 region: CASSVFGSGANVLTF. The nucleotides are TGTGCCAGCAGTGTCTTCGGGTCTGGGGCCAACGTCCTGACTTTC.